This TCR beta chain derives from a study of somatic mutations in cytotoxic T cells in rheumatoid arthritis. The CDR3 contains 16 residues. Germline V lookup: CDR1 SGHNT, CDR2 YYREEE (reference sequence). Losses at the gene ends were 1 base for V and 2 bases for J; bases not matched to a gene: 2. Clones were read by immunoSEQ multiplex PCR, and TCRdb kept only the in-frame ones, dropping some. The table lists tens of thousands of clones, around 87% of them singletons. The receptor was derived from an adult with rheumatoid arthritis. Source material: CD8+ T cells sorted from blood. The rearrangement joins TRBV5-4 to TRBJ2-7; TRBD2 agrees at 14 bases. In nucleotides, the CDR3 is TGTGCCAGCAGCTTGCCGACTAGCGGGAGGGCCTACGAGCAGTACTTC. Its translation: CASSLPTSGRAYEQYF.